Below are 8 T cell receptor beta chains sequenced from a single sample in a study of T cells in Graves' hyperthyroidism and ophthalmopathy (dated by TCRdb to the late 2010s). The library was produced with multiplex PCR. Instrument on record: Illumina HiSeq 2000. The TCR beta CDR3 regions were amplified from RNA transcripts. The TCR CDR3 was subjected to a first round of RT-PCR using the HTBI primer set and the Qiagen OneStep RT-PCR kit. TCRdb reworked the public reads: Q25 trimming with fastp, MiXCR clone assembly, productive beta chains retained. Rows with a matching CDR3 protein are joined into one entry that keeps the most common DNA and genes. The sample data list 530,000 or so distinct CDR3 sequences, and about 45% of these were observed just once. The ten largest make up around 7.7% of the sample. Material: peripheral blood or thyroid tissue (not recorded which). These receptors were obtained from a woman under 30 with Graves' hyperthyroidism.

This clonotype was recorded at least ten times. This chain connects TRBV5-1 to TRBJ1-3; 9 positions agree with TRBD1. This CDR3 has 17 residues. CDR1 and CDR2 (germline): SGHRS, YFSETQ. The V segment lost 0 bases and the J segment 4 bases; nucleotides outside the gene matches: 8. In DNA, the CDR3 is TGCGCCAGCAGCTTGGTCCCCGAAACAGGGGGCGGAAACACCATATATTTT. Its translation is CASSLVPETGGGNTIYF. The full variable domain, with the rest looked up from reference TRBV5-1 and TRBJ1-3, is KAGVTQTPRYLIKTRGQQVTLSCSPISGHRSVSWYQQTPGQGLQFLFEYFSETQRNKGNFPGRFSGRQFSNSRSEMNVSTLELGDSALYLCASSLVPETGGGNTIYFGEGSWLTVV.

This clonotype has a count of ten or more. The V gene is TRBV7-9, the J gene TRBJ1-2; no reliable D call. Germline V CDR1 and CDR2: SEHNR, FQNEAQ (reference sequence). This CDR3 contains 12 residues. V gave up 1 base and J gave up 7 bases, with 7 bases separating them. The CDR3 reads CASSLEITGYTF. CDR3 coding DNA: TGTGCCAGCAGCTTAGAGATTACTGGCTACACCTTC.

This clonotype was seen repeatedly, ten times or more. J is TRBJ1-6 and V is TRBV5-1; no firm D call. Trimming stripped 1 base from V and 7 bases from J, with 9 bases between. CDR3 length: 14 amino acids. Germline V gene data show CDR1 as SGHRS and CDR2 as YFSETQ. The CDR3 here is CASSLINRNSPLHF. The CDR3 bases are TGCGCCAGCAGCTTGATCAACCGGAATTCACCCCTCCACTTT.

This clonotype has ten or more counts. The V and J genes are TRBV7-2 and TRBJ2-7, with 8 bases identical to TRBD2. The V segment lost 3 bases and the J segment 2 bases; nucleotides outside the gene matches: 15. Germline V gene lookup returns CDR1 SGHTA and CDR2 FQGNSA. The CDR3 runs 18 residues. For the CDR3, the DNA is TGTGCCAGCAGCTTTCAGAGGGTCGCTAGCGGGTTTACCTACGAGCAGTACTTC. Translated: CASSFQRVASGFTYEQYF. Looking up the rest from reference TRBV7-2 and TRBJ2-7 gives the full variable domain: GAGVSQSPSNKVTEKGKDVELRCDPISGHTALYWYRQSLGQGLEFLIYFQGNSAPDKSGLPSDRFSAERTGGSVSTLTIQRTQQEDSAVYLCASSFQRVASGFTYEQYFGPGTRLTVT.

In this sample, this clonotype turned up many times. V and J are TRBV24-1 and TRBJ1-3; D is unclear. V was trimmed by 1 base and J by 0 bases, leaving 15 bases between them. CDR3 length equals 18 residues. The V gene's germline CDR1 is KGHDR and CDR2 SFDVKD. The CDR3: CATSDFRGSLGSGNTIYF. CDR3 sequence (DNA): TGTGCCACCAGTGATTTTAGAGGCAGTTTGGGCTCTGGAAACACCATATATTTT.

Of note for this clonotype: As the CDR3 is not closed by the conserved phenylalanine or tryptophan, this likely results from a read error. The rearrangement links TRBV20-1 to TRBJ2-5; D tentatively reads TRBD1 or TRBD2 (5 bases each). Germline lookup yields CDR1 DFQATT and CDR2 SNEGSKA (reference sequence). Trimming stripped 2 bases from V and 5 bases from J, with 21 bases between. The CDR3 has 16 amino acids. The DNA for the CDR3 is TGCAGTGCTAGACCAAGGGGACCTTTCTACAATGAGACCCAGTACTAC. It specifies CSARPRGPFYNETQYY.

This clonotype was seen ten or more times. The chain has TRBV6-1 and TRBJ1-1, with D uncertain. This CDR3 comprises 12 residues. Germline V gene data show CDR1 as MNHNS and CDR2 as SASEGT. The V and J ends lost 6 bases and 8 bases respectively, with 13 bases between them. The CDR3 nucleotides are TGTGCCAGCAGCCGCGGACGGATGGAAGCTTTCTTT. It translates to CASSRGRMEAFF.

This clonotype was seen many times. The chain couples TRBV12-3 or TRBV12-4 to TRBJ2-7, with D tentatively TRBD2 (5 bases). V was shortened by 7 bases and J by 2 bases, with 12 bases between the two germline ends. The CDR3 loop spans 13 amino acids. The DNA for the CDR3 is TGTGCCAGCAAGCGGTCCCTTACCTACGAGCAGTACTTC. Protein sequence: CASKRSLTYEQYF.